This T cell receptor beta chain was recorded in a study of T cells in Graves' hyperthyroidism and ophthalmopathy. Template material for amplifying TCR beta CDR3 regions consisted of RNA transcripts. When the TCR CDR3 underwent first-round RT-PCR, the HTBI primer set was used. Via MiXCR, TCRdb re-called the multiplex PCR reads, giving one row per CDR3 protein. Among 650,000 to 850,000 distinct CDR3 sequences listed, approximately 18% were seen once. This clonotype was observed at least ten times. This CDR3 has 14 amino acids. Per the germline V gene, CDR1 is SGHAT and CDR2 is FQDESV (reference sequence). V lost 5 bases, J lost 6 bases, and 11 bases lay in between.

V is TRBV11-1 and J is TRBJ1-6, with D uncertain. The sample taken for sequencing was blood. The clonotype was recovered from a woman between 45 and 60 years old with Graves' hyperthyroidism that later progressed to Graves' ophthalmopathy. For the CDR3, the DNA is TGTGCCAGCAGCCCTGGACGGAGTAATTCACCCCTCCACTTT. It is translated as CASSPGRSNSPLHF.